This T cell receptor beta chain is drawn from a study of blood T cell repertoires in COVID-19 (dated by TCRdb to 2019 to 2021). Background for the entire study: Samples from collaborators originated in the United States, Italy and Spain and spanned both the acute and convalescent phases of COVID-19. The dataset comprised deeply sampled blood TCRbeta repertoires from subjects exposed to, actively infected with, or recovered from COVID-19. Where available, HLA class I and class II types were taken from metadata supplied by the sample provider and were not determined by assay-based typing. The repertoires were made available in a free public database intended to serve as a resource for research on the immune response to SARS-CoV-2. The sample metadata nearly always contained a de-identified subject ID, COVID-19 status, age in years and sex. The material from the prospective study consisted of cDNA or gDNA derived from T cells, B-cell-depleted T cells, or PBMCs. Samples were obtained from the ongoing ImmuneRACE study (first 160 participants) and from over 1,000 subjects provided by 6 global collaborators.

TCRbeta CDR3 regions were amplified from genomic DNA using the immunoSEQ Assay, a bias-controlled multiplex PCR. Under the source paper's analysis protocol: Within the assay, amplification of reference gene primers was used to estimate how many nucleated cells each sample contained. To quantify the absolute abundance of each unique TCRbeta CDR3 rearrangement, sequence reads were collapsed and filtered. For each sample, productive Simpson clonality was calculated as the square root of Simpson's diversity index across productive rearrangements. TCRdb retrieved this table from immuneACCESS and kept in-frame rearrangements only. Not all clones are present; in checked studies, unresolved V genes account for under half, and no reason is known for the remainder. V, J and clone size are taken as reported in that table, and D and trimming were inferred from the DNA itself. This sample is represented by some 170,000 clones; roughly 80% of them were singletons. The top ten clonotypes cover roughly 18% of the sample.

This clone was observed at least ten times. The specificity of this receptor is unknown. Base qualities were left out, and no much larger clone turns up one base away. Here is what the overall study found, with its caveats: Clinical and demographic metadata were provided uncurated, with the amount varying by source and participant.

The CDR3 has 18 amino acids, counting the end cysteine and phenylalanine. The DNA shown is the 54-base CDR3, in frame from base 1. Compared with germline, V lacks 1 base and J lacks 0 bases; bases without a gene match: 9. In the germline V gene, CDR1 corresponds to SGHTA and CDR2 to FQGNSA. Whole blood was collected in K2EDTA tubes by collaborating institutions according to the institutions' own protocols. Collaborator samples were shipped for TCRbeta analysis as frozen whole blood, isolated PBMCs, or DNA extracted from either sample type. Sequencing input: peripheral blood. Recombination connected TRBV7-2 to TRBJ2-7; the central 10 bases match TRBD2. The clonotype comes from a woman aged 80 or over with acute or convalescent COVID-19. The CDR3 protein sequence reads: CASSLDSGGPMGSYEQYF. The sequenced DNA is TGTGCCAGCAGCTTAGATAGCGGGGGGCCAATGGGCTCCTACGAGCAGTACTTC.